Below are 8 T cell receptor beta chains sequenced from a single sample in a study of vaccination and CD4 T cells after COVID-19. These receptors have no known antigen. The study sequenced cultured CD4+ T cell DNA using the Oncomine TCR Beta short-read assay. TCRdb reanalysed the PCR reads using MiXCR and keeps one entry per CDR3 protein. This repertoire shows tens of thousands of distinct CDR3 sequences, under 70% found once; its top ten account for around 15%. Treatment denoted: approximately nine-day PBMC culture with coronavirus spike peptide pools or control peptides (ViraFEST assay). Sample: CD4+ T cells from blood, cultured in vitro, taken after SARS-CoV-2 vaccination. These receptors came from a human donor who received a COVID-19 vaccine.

Here the CDR3 DNA reads TGTGCCAGTAGTATCCCGACAGGGAGGGGCAATCAGCCCCAGCATTTT. Protein product: CASSIPTGRGNQPQHF. The chain has TRBV19 and TRBJ1-5; 7 bases map to TRBD1. The germline CDR1 and CDR2 sequences are LNHDA and SQIVND (reference sequence). The CDR3 loop spans 16 amino acids. V lost 3 bases, J lost 2 bases, and 7 bases stayed unmatched.

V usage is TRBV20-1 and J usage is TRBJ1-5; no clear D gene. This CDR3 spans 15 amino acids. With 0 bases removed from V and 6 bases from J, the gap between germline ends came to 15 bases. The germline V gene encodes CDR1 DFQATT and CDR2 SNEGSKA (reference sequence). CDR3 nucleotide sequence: TGCAGTGCTAGAGATCCGGACCCGATTGGTCAGCCCCAGCATTTT. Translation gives CSARDPDPIGQPQHF.

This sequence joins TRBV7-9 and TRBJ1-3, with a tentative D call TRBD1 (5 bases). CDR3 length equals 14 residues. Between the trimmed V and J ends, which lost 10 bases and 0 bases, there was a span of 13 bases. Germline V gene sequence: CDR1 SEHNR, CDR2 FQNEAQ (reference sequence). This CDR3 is CATSRGGSGNTIYF. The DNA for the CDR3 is TGTGCCACCTCCCGGGGCGGCTCTGGAAACACCATATATTTT.

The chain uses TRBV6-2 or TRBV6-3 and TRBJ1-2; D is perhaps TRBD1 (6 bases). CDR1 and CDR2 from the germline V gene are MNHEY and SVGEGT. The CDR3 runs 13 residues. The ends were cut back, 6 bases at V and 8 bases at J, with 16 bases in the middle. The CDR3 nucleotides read TGTGCCAGCAGCCCAAACAGGGACTGGGGCTACACCTTC. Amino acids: CASSPNRDWGYTF.

CDR3 sequence: CASNSGLITDTQYF. The CDR3 nucleotides are TGCGCCAGCAACTCTGGACTTATCACAGATACGCAGTATTTT. The V and J genes are TRBV5-1 and TRBJ2-3; possibly TRBD2 for D (5 bases). The CDR3 has 14 residues. CDR1 is SGHRS and CDR2 is YFSETQ in the germline V gene. V lost 6 bases to trimming and J lost 2 bases, with 13 bases between them.

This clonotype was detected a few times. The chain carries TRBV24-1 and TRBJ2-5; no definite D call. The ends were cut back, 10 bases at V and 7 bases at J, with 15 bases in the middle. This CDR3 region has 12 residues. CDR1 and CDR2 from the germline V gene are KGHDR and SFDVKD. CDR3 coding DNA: TGTGCCACTCTGATAGCCAAGGGGACCCAGTACTTC. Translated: CATLIAKGTQYF.

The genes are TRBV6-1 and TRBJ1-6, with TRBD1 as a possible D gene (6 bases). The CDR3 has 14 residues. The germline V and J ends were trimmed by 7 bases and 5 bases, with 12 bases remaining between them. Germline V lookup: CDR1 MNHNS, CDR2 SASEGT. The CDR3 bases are TGTGCCAGCAAGGACAGACCTCATAATTCACCCCTCCACTTT. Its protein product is CASKDRPHNSPLHF.

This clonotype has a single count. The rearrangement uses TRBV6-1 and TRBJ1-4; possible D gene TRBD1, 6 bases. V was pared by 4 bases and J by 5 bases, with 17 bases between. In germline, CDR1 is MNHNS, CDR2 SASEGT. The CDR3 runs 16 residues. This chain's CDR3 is CASSARWGQFNEKLFF. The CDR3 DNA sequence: TGTGCCAGCAGTGCCAGATGGGGGCAGTTCAATGAAAAACTGTTTTTT.